These 18 T cell receptor beta chains were sequenced from one sample in a study of shared clonotypes between healthy human individuals (dated by TCRdb to about 2020). Preparation of the library involved the immunoSEQ multiplex PCR assay. TCRdb took this table from immuneACCESS and kept in-frame rearrangements with V and J called. Such tables lack part of the clones; where checked against another copy, unresolved V genes explain under half of the gap, and the rest is unexplained. The sample data list about 500,000 clones, and roughly four fifths of these were observed just once. The ten largest account for around 12% of the sample. Material: PBMCs. The receptors originated from a woman aged 40 to 49 in good health. Some clones in this sample may be carry-over from other donors' samples.

This clone was counted a single time. V gene TRBV6-1 combines with J gene TRBJ2-3, with D unresolved. Germline CDR1 and CDR2: MNHNS and SASEGT. Trimming took 1 base from V and 8 from J, leaving 10 bases between them. This CDR3 spans 13 amino acids. CDR3 region: CASSEVPSSTQYF. CDR3 DNA: TGTGCCAGCAGTGAAGTACCCTCAAGTACGCAGTATTTT.

The J gene is TRBJ1-1, the V gene TRBV19; 9 nucleotides align to TRBD1. CDR1 is LNHDA, CDR2 SQIVND, per germline (reference sequence). With 5 bases clipped from V and 0 bases from J, the junction kept 13 bases outside the gene matches. The CDR3 length is 18 residues. CDR3 residues: CASSPRRGTGTMNTEAFF. The CDR3 nucleotides read TGTGCCAGTAGTCCCAGGCGCGGGACAGGGACTATGAACACTGAAGCTTTCTTT.

The chain uses TRBV15 and TRBJ1-4; D might be TRBD1 (5 bases). V was trimmed by 1 base and J by 6 bases, leaving 9 bases between them. The CDR3 consists of 14 residues. In germline, CDR1 is LNHNV, CDR2 YYDKDF (reference sequence). The CDR3 DNA is TGTGCCACCAGCAGAGTTGGGGCTGATGAAAAACTGTTTTTT. Translation: CATSRVGADEKLFF.

The rearrangement uses TRBV15 and TRBJ1-1; D not resolved. CDR3 length equals 14 residues. With 1 base removed from V and 4 bases from J, the gap between germline ends came to 10 bases. Germline assignment: CDR1 LNHNV and CDR2 YYDKDF (reference sequence). The DNA for the CDR3 is TGTGCCACCAGCAGAGTGGTGGGTTCCACTGAAGCTTTCTTT. Amino acid sequence: CATSRVVGSTEAFF.

The genes are TRBV30 and TRBJ2-1, with 9 nucleotides matching TRBD2. The junction had 9 bases not matched to a gene; V was cut back by 0 bases and J by 0 bases. This CDR3 spans 18 amino acids. In germline, CDR1 is GTSNPN, CDR2 SVGIG (reference sequence). CDR3 bases: TGTGCCTGGAGTGTGTTAGCGGGAGTCCCCAGCTCCTACAATGAGCAGTTCTTC. Translating gives CAWSVLAGVPSSYNEQFF. The full variable domain, completed using reference TRBV30 and TRBJ2-1, is SQTIHQWPATLVQPVGSPLSLECTVEGTSNPNLYWYRQAAGRGLQLLFYSVGIGQISSEVPQNLSASRPQDRQFILSSKKLLLSDSGFYLCAWSVLAGVPSSYNEQFFGPGTRLTVL.

Of note for this clone: Other DNA sequences within the sample encode an identical CDR3. The chain employs TRBV30 and TRBJ1-3; no clear D gene. The CDR3 contains 15 residues. The germline V gene encodes CDR1 GTSNPN and CDR2 SVGIG (reference sequence). Trimming pared 0 bases from V and 0 bases from J, leaving 9 bases between. The CDR3 bases are TGTGCCTGGAGTGTCGGAAGGAGCTCTGGAAACACCATATATTTT. It specifies CAWSVGRSSGNTIYF.

The chain recombines TRBV11-2 with TRBJ1-4; maybe TRBD1 (6 bases). With 5 bases removed from V and 0 bases from J, the gap between germline ends came to 10 bases. This CDR3 comprises 15 residues. Per the germline V gene, CDR1 is SGHAT and CDR2 is FQNNGV. CDR3 residues: CASSTWTATNEKLFF. As DNA, the CDR3 is TGTGCCAGCAGCACGTGGACAGCAACTAATGAAAAACTGTTTTTT.

This chain connects TRBV10-1 to TRBJ2-3, with 11 bases aligning to TRBD1. V shed 2 bases and J 1 base; nucleotides not matched to a gene: 2. Germline V gene lookup returns CDR1 WNHNN and CDR2 SYGVQD (reference sequence). The CDR3 totals 16 residues. DNA for the CDR3: TGCGCCAGCAGTGAGGCGGGACAGGGGGGCACAGATACGCAGTATTTT. It is translated as CASSEAGQGGTDTQYF.

This rearrangement joins TRBV6-1 to TRBJ2-3; no reliable D call. From germline, CDR1 is MNHNS and CDR2 SASEGT. The V end was cut by 9 bases, the J end by 6 bases, with 13 bases between. This CDR3 spans 12 amino acids. CDR3: CASTPQRDTQYF. The CDR3 nucleotides are TGTGCCAGTACGCCGCAACGGGATACGCAGTATTTT.

The V and J genes are TRBV28 and TRBJ2-5, with a tentative D call TRBD2 (6 bases). The V gene's germline CDR1 is MDHEN and CDR2 SYDVKM. Trimming left V 4 bases short and J 2 bases short, with 14 bases between. The CDR3 loop spans 15 amino acids. This CDR3 is CASSSLRLAQETQYF. Written as DNA, the CDR3 is TGTGCCAGCAGTTCCCTACGGCTAGCGCAAGAGACCCAGTACTTC.

The sample holds a few counts of this clone. The chain recombines TRBV30 with TRBJ1-4, with D possibly matching TRBD1 (5 bases). The CDR3 contains 15 residues. Trimming shortened V by 5 bases and J by 0 bases, and 13 bases separated the two germline ends. The germline CDR1 and CDR2 sequences are GTSNPN and SVGIG (reference sequence). The CDR3 DNA is TGTGCCTGGGGGGGGTCGGTGACAACTAATGAAAAACTGTTTTTT. This encodes CAWGGSVTTNEKLFF.

The chain recombines TRBV7-2 with TRBJ2-1, with D tentatively TRBD2 (6 bases). The V gene's germline CDR1 is SGHTA and CDR2 FQGNSA. The CDR3 is made up of 16 amino acids. V shed 1 base and J shed 3 bases, with 13 bases lying between them. The CDR3 sequence is CASSLVSGAVYNEQFF. As DNA, the CDR3 is TGTGCCAGCAGCTTAGTGTCGGGAGCTGTCTACAATGAGCAGTTCTTC.

This chain joins TRBV14 and TRBJ1-2, with no clear D. Germline-derived CDR1 and CDR2 are SGHDN and FVKESK. This CDR3 is 16 amino acids long. V shed 1 base and J shed 7 bases, with 19 bases lying between them. For the CDR3, the DNA is TGTGCCAGCAGCCAAGTTCATCCCGGACGAGCTCCTGGCTACACCTTC. Translated, it gives CASSQVHPGRAPGYTF. Complete variable domain (other parts from reference TRBV14 and TRBJ1-2): EAGVTQFPSHSVIEKGQTVTLRCDPISGHDNLYWYRRVMGKEIKFLLHFVKESKQDESGMPNNRFLAERTGGTYSTLKVQPAELEDSGVYFCASSQVHPGRAPGYTFGSGTRLTVV.

In this sample, this clone turned up once. Only one base separates this from a far larger clonotype, so it likely reflects a read error. The J gene is TRBJ2-7, the V gene TRBV29-1; 9 nucleotides align to TRBD1. The CDR3 spans 13 residues. Germline CDR1 reads SQVTM; CDR2 reads ANQGSEA. The CDR3 here is CSVATGGSYGQYF. In DNA, the CDR3 is TGCAGCGTGGCCACAGGGGGCTCCTACGGGCAGTACTTC.

The chain employs TRBV7-9 and TRBJ2-1; D possibly corresponds to TRBD2 (6 bases). CDR1 and CDR2 from the germline V gene are SEHNR and FQNEAQ (reference sequence). The CDR3 is 12 residues long. The V end was cut by 10 bases, the J end by 4 bases, with 11 bases between. CDR3 amino acids: CAIPGTYNEQFF. CDR3 DNA sequence: TGTGCCATCCCCGGGACTTACAATGAGCAGTTCTTC.

Remarks on this clone: Just one base apart from a much larger clone, this may be a read error. CDR3 in amino acids: CAFSESDRGLKETQYF. Written as DNA, the CDR3 is TGTGCCTTCAGTGAATCAGACAGGGGGCTGAAAGAGACCCAGTACTTC. The V and J genes are TRBV10-3 and TRBJ2-5; TRBD1 matches 10 bases. The CDR3 has 16 amino acids. The V gene's germline CDR1 is ENHRY and CDR2 SYGVKD.

This clone has a handful of counts. This chain joins TRBV21-1 and TRBJ1-1; TRBD1 is the table's D call and was not checked against the DNA. TRBV21-1 is assigned pseudogene status. The CDR3 extends over 10 amino acids. The CDR3 bases are TGTGCCGTCCAGGGGGGCGAAGCTTTCTTT. It translates to CAVQGGEAFF.

V gene TRBV30 combines with J gene TRBJ2-2; tentatively, D is TRBD2 (6 bases). The CDR3 has 14 residues. Germline values: CDR1 GTSNPN, CDR2 SVGIG (reference sequence). Deletions cut 8 bases from V and 2 bases from J, with 15 bases between. The CDR3 sequence: CALLRGSNTGELFF. CDR3 nucleotide sequence: TGTGCCCTCCTCCGGGGGAGTAACACCGGGGAGCTGTTTTTT.